These 12 T cell receptor beta chains share one sample of origin, sequenced in a study of blood T cell repertoires in COVID-19. Clones were read by immunoSEQ multiplex PCR, and TCRdb kept only the in-frame ones, dropping some. The sample has 250,000 to 350,000 clones, approximately 88% seen once; the top ten hold about 1.6%. Sample: peripheral blood. Source of these receptors: a human donor with COVID-19, enrolled during active disease. The donor label of this sample is uncertain.

This clone turned up a few times. The chain links TRBV5-6 to TRBJ2-2; D is uncertain. Per germline, CDR1 SGHDT and CDR2 YYEEEE. V lost 0 bases and J 3 bases, leaving 6 bases between the germline ends. This CDR3 region has 14 residues. CDR3 loop: CASSLVADTGELFF. CDR3 coding DNA: TGTGCCAGCAGCTTGGTGGCCGACACCGGGGAGCTGTTTTTT.

The chain couples TRBV7-3 to TRBJ2-7; 8 nucleotides line up with TRBD2. In germline, CDR1 is SGHTA, CDR2 FQGTGA. CDR3 length equals 15 residues. Unmatched junction bases numbered 8, after V lost 3 bases and J lost 4 bases. The DNA of the CDR3 is TGTGCCAGCAGCTTCCAGGGGCGGGAGGAATACGAGCAGTACTTC. Translating it yields CASSFQGREEYEQYF.

J is TRBJ2-5 and V is TRBV11-2; weak D call: TRBD1 (5 bases). This CDR3 has 15 amino acids. With 0 bases removed from V and 5 bases from J, the gap between germline ends came to 13 bases. From germline, CDR1 is SGHAT and CDR2 FQNNGV. The CDR3 reads CASSLDAGKFETQYF. The CDR3 nucleotides read TGTGCCAGCAGCTTAGACGCAGGGAAGTTCGAGACCCAGTACTTC.

The chain has TRBV19 and TRBJ1-3; possible D gene TRBD1, 6 bases. CDR1 and CDR2 (germline): LNHDA, SQIVND (reference sequence). V was clipped by 7 bases and J by 4 bases, with 11 bases between them. The CDR3 extends over 13 amino acids. Written as DNA, the CDR3 is TGTGCCAGTAAAGTACAGGGAGGAAACACCATATATTTT. It yields the protein CASKVQGGNTIYF.

V usage is TRBV6-5 and J usage is TRBJ1-5, with 7 positions matching TRBD1. The CDR3 has 13 amino acids. The junction had 5 bases not matched to a gene; V was cut back by 5 bases and J by 7 bases. Germline loops: CDR1 MNHEY, CDR2 SVGAGI. CDR3 in DNA: TGTGCCAGCAGTACACAGGGGCGGCAGCCCCAGCATTTT. This gives the protein CASSTQGRQPQHF.

A note on this clone: The sample has other DNA sequences that encode this CDR3 too. V and J are TRBV7-9 and TRBJ2-5, with TRBD2 matching 7 bases. There are 12 residues in the CDR3. V shed 5 bases, J shed 5 bases, and the junction held 2 bases outside the gene matches. CDR1 is SEHNR and CDR2 is FQNEAQ in the germline V gene (reference sequence). CDR3 nucleotides: TGTGCCAGCAGCCTTAGCGGGGAGACCCAGTACTTC. Its protein is CASSLSGETQYF.

The rearrangement uses TRBV7-8 and TRBJ2-5; TRBD1 agrees at 7 bases. V shed 4 bases, J shed 1 base, and the junction held 9 bases outside the gene matches. CDR3 length equals 16 residues. CDR1 is SGHVS and CDR2 is FQNEAQ in the germline V gene. This CDR3 is CASSSREYRGQETQYF. CDR3 coding DNA: TGTGCCAGCAGCTCCAGGGAGTACAGGGGCCAAGAGACCCAGTACTTC.

This chain links TRBV5-1 with TRBJ2-1; 7 bases align to TRBD2. Germline loops: CDR1 SGHRS, CDR2 YFSETQ. The CDR3 is 14 residues long. The trim removed 7 bases at V and 6 bases at J, leaving 10 bases unmatched. CDR3 in amino acids: CASAGLPGSNEQFF. The CDR3 region has the DNA TGCGCCAGCGCGGGACTACCTGGATCCAATGAGCAGTTCTTC.

The J gene is TRBJ2-5, the V gene TRBV5-5; 7 nucleotides agree with TRBD1. The CDR3 consists of 17 residues. V was clipped by 4 bases and J by 4 bases; unmatched bases: 16. Germline V lookup: CDR1 SGHKS, CDR2 YYEKEE (reference sequence). The chain's CDR3 is CASSTGTGATSGETQYF. CDR3 nucleotides: TGTGCCAGCAGCACCGGTACAGGGGCCACGAGCGGAGAGACCCAGTACTTC.

The chain is built from TRBV7-2 and TRBJ2-1; 13 bases are shared with TRBD2. Trimming at V came to 5 bases and at J to 5 bases, leaving 3 bases not matched to a gene. This CDR3 spans 15 amino acids. Germline V gene lookup returns CDR1 SGHTA and CDR2 FQGNSA. The CDR3 loop reads CASSQGLAGHNEQFF. CDR3 nucleotides: TGTGCCAGCAGCCAGGGACTAGCGGGACACAATGAGCAGTTCTTC.

The chain links TRBV5-1 to TRBJ2-1, with 10 nucleotides matching TRBD2. Germline-derived CDR1 and CDR2 are SGHRS and YFSETQ. CDR3 length equals 16 residues. J was trimmed by 4 bases and V by 4 bases; bases with no gene match: 8. The CDR3 here is CASSARTSGLYNEQFF. The CDR3 coding sequence is TGCGCCAGCAGCGCACGGACTAGCGGACTGTACAATGAGCAGTTCTTC. The full variable domain, with the rest looked up from reference TRBV5-1 and TRBJ2-1, is KAGVTQTPRYLIKTRGQQVTLSCSPISGHRSVSWYQQTPGQGLQFLFEYFSETQRNKGNFPGRFSGRQFSNSRSEMNVSTLELGDSALYLCASSARTSGLYNEQFFGPGTRLTVL.

This clone was detected only a few times. Written as DNA, the CDR3 is TGTGCCATCAGTGAGCGAGAAATAAGCTCCTACAATGAGCAGTTCTTC. Protein: CAISEREISSYNEQFF. The chain carries TRBV10-3 and TRBJ2-1; D uncertain. With 2 bases removed from V and 0 bases from J, the gap between germline ends came to 11 bases. The CDR3 contains 16 residues. Germline CDR1 ENHRY, CDR2 SYGVKD.